Presented here are 20 T cell receptor beta chains from one specimen sequenced in a study of blood T cell repertoires in COVID-19. Sequencing was performed with immunoSEQ multiplex PCR; in TCRdb, only in-frame clones are kept and a portion is missing. The sample consists of 150,000 to 200,000 clones, 80% to 90% of them appearing once. Material: peripheral blood. Receptors were obtained from a human donor with active or convalescent COVID-19. The donor label of this sample is uncertain.

The chain couples TRBV7-2 to TRBJ1-5; D not resolved. The CDR3 covers 14 residues. Germline V gene sequence: CDR1 SGHTA, CDR2 FQGNSA. V was clipped by 1 base and J by 5 bases, with 9 bases between them. For the CDR3, the DNA is TGTGCCAGCAGCTTAGGGCGGATCTATCAGCCCCAGCATTTT. This encodes CASSLGRIYQPQHF.

The chain links TRBV6-5 to TRBJ2-7, with TRBD2 matching over 7 bases. CDR1 and CDR2 (germline): MNHEY, SVGAGI. J gave up 2 bases and V 5 bases, and 0 bases lay outside the gene matches. CDR3 length equals 12 residues. The CDR3 nucleotides are TGTGCCAGCAGTCGGGGGGCCTACGAGCAGTACTTC. It specifies CASSRGAYEQYF.

This chain links TRBV27 with TRBJ2-5, with 7 bases lining up with TRBD2. CDR3 length: 13 residues. V lost 5 bases, J lost 6 bases, and 6 bases stayed unmatched. Per germline, CDR1 MNHEY and CDR2 SMNVEV (reference sequence). CDR3 in DNA: TGTGCCAGCAGTCACGCGCGGGGGAAGACCCAGTACTTC. Translating it yields CASSHARGKTQYF.

DNA of the CDR3: TGTGCCAGCAGCGTCAGGGACAGCGGCTACACCTTC. Amino acid sequence: CASSVRDSGYTF. The chain recombines TRBV9 with TRBJ1-2, with 7 bases fitting TRBD1. The CDR3 extends over 12 amino acids. CDR1 SGDLS and CDR2 YYNGEE come from the germline V gene. Trimming at V came to 2 bases and at J to 8 bases, leaving 3 bases not matched to a gene.

The J gene is TRBJ2-2, the V gene TRBV9; D not certain. Between the trimmed V and J ends, which lost 3 bases and 6 bases, there was a span of 9 bases. Per the germline V gene, CDR1 is SGDLS and CDR2 is YYNGEE. This CDR3 region has 13 residues. CDR3 region: CASSAPIPGELFF. CDR3 DNA sequence: TGTGCCAGCAGCGCCCCTATCCCCGGGGAGCTGTTTTTT.

A single count supports this clone. This chain links TRBV5-1 with TRBJ2-6; the D gene is possibly TRBD1 (5 bases). Germline loops: CDR1 SGHRS, CDR2 YFSETQ. V was trimmed by 7 bases and J by 0 bases, leaving 14 bases between them. The CDR3 covers 16 residues. CDR3 loop: CASGTGVFSGANVLTF. The CDR3 coding sequence is TGCGCCAGCGGAACAGGTGTATTCTCTGGGGCCAACGTCCTGACTTTC.

The V call is TRBV5-1, the J call TRBJ2-1; tentatively, D is TRBD2 (6 bases). Germline V CDR1 and CDR2: SGHRS, YFSETQ. Trimming removed 3 bases from V and 8 bases from J, with 18 bases in between. The CDR3 spans 15 residues. DNA of the CDR3: TGCGCCAGCAGCTCGCCCTTAATGGGGAGGTATGAGCAGTTCTTC. Protein: CASSSPLMGRYEQFF. The full variable domain, rest sourced from reference TRBV5-1 and TRBJ2-1, is KAGVTQTPRYLIKTRGQQVTLSCSPISGHRSVSWYQQTPGQGLQFLFEYFSETQRNKGNFPGRFSGRQFSNSRSEMNVSTLELGDSALYLCASSSPLMGRYEQFFGPGTRLTVL.

This chain joins TRBV7-6 and TRBJ2-7; TRBD1 agrees at 10 bases. The junction had 2 bases not matched to a gene; V was cut back by 3 bases and J by 0 bases. CDR3 length: 15 residues. Germline CDR1 SGHVS, CDR2 FNYEAQ. CDR3 sequence reads: CASSFGTGASYEQYF. CDR3 DNA: TGTGCCAGCAGCTTTGGGACAGGGGCCTCCTACGAGCAGTACTTC.

The chain couples TRBV21-1 to TRBJ2-7; the D call of TRBD1 is as the table states it, not checked on the DNA. TRBV21-1 is reported as a pseudogene. The CDR3 has 14 residues. The CDR3 DNA follows: TGTGCCAGCAGCATTCCAGGGGGTTGGTACGAGCAGTACTTC. Its translation is CASSIPGGWYEQYF.

V is TRBV21-1 and J is TRBJ1-6. TRBV21-1 represents a pseudogene. This CDR3 is built from 12 residues. CDR3 DNA: TGTGCCAGCAGTAGACTGTGTTCACCCCTCCACTTT. Its protein product is CASSRLCSPLHF.

This chain uses TRBV5-1 with TRBJ1-4; 8 nucleotides align to TRBD1. The ends lost 0 bases at V and 7 bases at J; junction bases unmatched: 5. The CDR3 consists of 15 residues. Per germline, CDR1 SGHRS and CDR2 YFSETQ. The CDR3 is CASSLAGGGGEKLFF. The CDR3 DNA follows: TGCGCCAGCAGCTTGGCAGGGGGCGGAGGTGAAAAACTGTTTTTT.

The rearrangement links TRBV27 to TRBJ1-6, with a weak D call TRBD1 (5 bases). Trimming left V 4 bases short and J 9 bases short, with 13 bases between. The CDR3 loop spans 14 amino acids. In germline, CDR1 is MNHEY, CDR2 SMNVEV (reference sequence). Here the CDR3 DNA reads TGTGCCAGCAGTTCGGGGGGGTGGATTTCACCCCTCCACTTT. It specifies CASSSGGWISPLHF.

This chain uses TRBV11-3 with TRBJ1-1; tentatively, D is TRBD1 (6 bases). Trimming cost V 2 bases and J 5 bases, with 9 bases left between them. CDR1 and CDR2 from the germline V gene are SGHNT and YENEEA. The CDR3 is 13 amino acids. The CDR3 DNA sequence: TGTGCCAGCAGCTTATTCAGGGGTACTGAAGCTTTCTTT. Residues: CASSLFRGTEAFF. The full variable domain, completed using reference TRBV11-3 and TRBJ1-1, is EAGVVQSPRYKIIEKKQPVAFWCNPISGHNTLYWYLQNLGQGPELLIRYENEEAVDDSQLPKDRFSAERLKGVDSTLKIQPAELGDSAVYLCASSLFRGTEAFFGQGTRLTVV.

The rearrangement uses TRBV12-5 and TRBJ2-5; possibly TRBD2 for D (6 bases). The CDR3 runs to 12 residues. Germline lookup yields CDR1 LGHNT and CDR2 FRNRAP. Trimming took 8 bases from V and 10 from J, leaving 17 bases between them. CDR3 region: CASRDLGRGQYF. In nucleotides, the CDR3 is TGTGCTAGTCGGGACCTTGGGCGGGGCCAGTACTTC.

The V and J genes are TRBV7-9 and TRBJ2-7, with 8 nucleotides matching TRBD1. Germline V gene data show CDR1 as SEHNR and CDR2 as FQNEAQ (reference sequence). Germline trimming cut 4 bases from V and 4 bases from J; bases unmatched to any gene: 9. The CDR3 runs 15 residues. In DNA form, the CDR3 reads TGTGCCAGCAGCTGGGTCGCGGACAGGGCGTACGAGCAGTACTTC. This sequence encodes CASSWVADRAYEQYF.

The genes are TRBV19 and TRBJ1-1, with TRBD1 as a possible D gene (5 bases). V was pared by 6 bases and J by 1 base, with 9 bases between. There are 13 residues in the CDR3. The germline gives CDR1 LNHDA, CDR2 SQIVND (reference sequence). The CDR3 here is CASRTQGNTEAFF. In nucleotides, the CDR3 is TGTGCCAGTAGGACTCAGGGGAACACTGAAGCTTTCTTT.

The genes are TRBV5-1 and TRBJ2-5; TRBD2 matches at 8 bases. V dropped 4 bases and J dropped 1; count of bases not matched to a gene: 12. The germline CDR1 and CDR2 sequences are SGHRS and YFSETQ. This CDR3 contains 17 residues. The DNA for the CDR3 is TGCGCCAGCAGCGTCCTCAGGTTCGCGGGAGGCCAAGAGACCCAGTACTTC. Protein product: CASSVLRFAGGQETQYF.

This rearrangement joins TRBV27 to TRBJ2-3; D is perhaps TRBD1 (6 bases). Germline V gene lookup returns CDR1 MNHEY and CDR2 SMNVEV (reference sequence). The CDR3 contains 18 residues. V lost 6 bases to trimming and J lost 0 bases, with 22 bases between them. The CDR3, as DNA: TGTGCCAGCAGGCGTCGGGACATGGGGTTTTCTAGCACAGATACGCAGTATTTT. Its translation is CASRRRDMGFSSTDTQYF.

This clone was detected only once. This chain joins TRBV27 and TRBJ2-3; 7 bases align to TRBD2. Germline V lookup: CDR1 MNHEY, CDR2 SMNVEV (reference sequence). With 4 bases clipped from V and 0 bases from J, the junction kept 7 bases outside the gene matches. This CDR3 spans 16 amino acids. CDR3 residues: CASSWASGISTDTQYF. As DNA, the CDR3 is TGTGCCAGCAGTTGGGCCAGCGGGATAAGCACAGATACGCAGTATTTT.

The chain links TRBV7-9 to TRBJ2-4; TRBD1 matches 8 bases. CDR1 is SEHNR, CDR2 FQNEAQ, per germline (reference sequence). The J segment lost 5 bases and the V segment lost 3 bases, leaving 9 bases of the junction unmatched. The CDR3 has 16 residues. The CDR3 loop is CASSFKSGQGQNIQYF. CDR3 in DNA: TGTGCCAGCAGCTTCAAAAGCGGACAGGGCCAAAACATTCAGTACTTC. The full variable domain, completed using reference TRBV7-9 and TRBJ2-4, is DTGVSQNPRHKITKRGQNVTFRCDPISEHNRLYWYRQTLGQGPEFLTYFQNEAQLEKSRLLSDRFSAERPKGSFSTLEIQRTEQGDSAMYLCASSFKSGQGQNIQYFGAGTRLSVL.